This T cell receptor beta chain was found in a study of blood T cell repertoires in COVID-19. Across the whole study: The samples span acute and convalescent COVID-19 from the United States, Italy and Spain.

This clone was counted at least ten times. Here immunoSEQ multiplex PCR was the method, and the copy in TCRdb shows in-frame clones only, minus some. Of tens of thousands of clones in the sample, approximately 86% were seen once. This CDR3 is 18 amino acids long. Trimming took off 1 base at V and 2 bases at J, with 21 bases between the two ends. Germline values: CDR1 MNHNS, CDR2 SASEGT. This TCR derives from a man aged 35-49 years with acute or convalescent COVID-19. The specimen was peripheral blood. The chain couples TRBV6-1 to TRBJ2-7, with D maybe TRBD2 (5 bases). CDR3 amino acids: CASSEGLSTGYMAYEQYF. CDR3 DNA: TGTGCCAGCAGTGAAGGACTAAGTACGGGTTACATGGCCTACGAGCAGTACTTC.